Following are 2 T cell receptor beta chains from one sample sequenced in a study of blood T cell repertoires in COVID-19. The protocol was immunoSEQ multiplex PCR, while the TCRdb copy is restricted to in-frame clones and leaves out a portion. Among around 15,000 clones listed, roughly 70% were seen once. The specimen sequenced was peripheral blood. The receptors derive from a man aged 60 to 75 with acute or convalescent COVID-19.

This chain links TRBV15 with TRBJ1-5, with TRBD1 as a possible D gene (6 bases). Germline CDR1 LNHNV, CDR2 YYDKDF (reference sequence). Deletions cut 5 bases from V and 6 bases from J, with 14 bases between. The CDR3 contains 14 residues. DNA for the CDR3: TGTGCCACCAGCCAAAGCACAGGGTTTCAGCCCCAGCATTTT. It encodes CATSQSTGFQPQHF.

V gene TRBV19 combines with J gene TRBJ2-7, with D possibly TRBD1 on 6 matching bases. Germline V gives CDR1 LNHDA, CDR2 SQIVND (reference sequence). The CDR3 spans 14 residues. The V end was cut by 5 bases, the J end by 2 bases, with 13 bases between. CDR3 DNA: TGTGCCAGTAGTGAAACAGGGTTTGCCTACGAGCAGTACTTC. Its protein is CASSETGFAYEQYF. Together with reference TRBV19 and TRBJ2-7, the CDR3 gives the full variable domain: DGGITQSPKYLFRKEGQNVTLSCEQNLNHDAMYWYRQDPGQGLRLIYYSQIVNDFQKGDIAEGYSVSREKKESFPLTVTSAQKNPTAFYLCASSETGFAYEQYFGPGTRLTVT.